This TCR beta chain is from a study of blood T cell repertoires in COVID-19. Study in general: Samples of COVID-19 (acute and convalescent) were obtained from the United States, Italy and Spain. PBMCs, B-cell-depleted T cells, or T cells were the source of the cDNA or gDNA that made up the material.

From germline, CDR1 is SNHLY and CDR2 FYNNEI. The CDR3 extends over 13 amino acids. Between the trimmed V and J ends, which lost 7 bases and 1 base, there was a span of 11 bases. Under the authors' procedure: Counts of nucleated cells, estimated from reference gene primer amplification, were obtained. TCRdb's copy holds only in-frame clones and misses some; the assay was immunoSEQ multiplex PCR. The V and J calls and the clone size are those of that table, but D and trimming were determined from the DNA. The table records 230,000 or so clones, 65% to 90% of them present only once. The V and J genes are TRBV2 and TRBJ2-7, with unresolved D. The sequencing input was peripheral blood. The clonotype comes from a woman between 35 and 50 years old who had recovered from COVID-19. The CDR3 loop is CASTITDSYEQYF. In nucleotides, the CDR3 is TGTGCCAGCACGATAACAGATTCCTACGAGCAGTACTTC.